This TCR beta chain comes out of a study of CD8+ T cells in alopecia areata. Treatment given: oral pan-JAK inhibitor, 5-10 mg twice daily. Germline V CDR1 and CDR2: MNHEY, SMNVEV (reference sequence). This CDR3 comprises 13 residues. V dropped 6 bases and J dropped 4 bases, with 12 bases sitting between them. cDNA prepared by RNA extraction and subsequent reverse transcription served as the template for sequencing. Repertoires were generated with immunoSEQ multiplex PCR, while TCRdb's copy carries only in-frame clones and drops some. Among 190,000 or so clones listed, 60% to 70% were seen once. The specimen comprised CD4+ T cells sorted from blood, sampled at week 4, from a patient treated with tofacitinib. V is TRBV27 and J is TRBJ1-2; TRBD1 might be the D (5 bases). This clonotype was sampled from a human donor with alopecia areata. The CDR3 sequence is CASRSTRGYGYTF. The CDR3, as DNA: TGTGCCAGCAGGTCCACTAGGGGCTATGGCTACACCTTC.